This T cell receptor beta chain emerged from a study of control samples from healthy donors and cancer patients. The repertoire was sequenced with immunoSEQ multiplex PCR; TCRdb's copy has only in-frame clones and lacks some. The sample gives 400,000 to 500,000 clones, over 75% of which show up once; more than 6% is in the top ten. Looked up from germline, CDR1 is SGHRS and CDR2 is YFSETQ. V was cut by 4 bases and J by 6 bases, with 13 bases left in between. CDR3 length: 13 amino acids. This receptor was obtained from a man between 35 and 55 years old with head and neck cancer. The sample comprised PBMCs. The V call is TRBV5-1, the J call TRBJ1-1; D remains unclear. As DNA, the CDR3 is TGCGCCAGCAGCCTGGAAGAGGGCGCTGAAGCTTTCTTT. Its protein is CASSLEEGAEAFF.